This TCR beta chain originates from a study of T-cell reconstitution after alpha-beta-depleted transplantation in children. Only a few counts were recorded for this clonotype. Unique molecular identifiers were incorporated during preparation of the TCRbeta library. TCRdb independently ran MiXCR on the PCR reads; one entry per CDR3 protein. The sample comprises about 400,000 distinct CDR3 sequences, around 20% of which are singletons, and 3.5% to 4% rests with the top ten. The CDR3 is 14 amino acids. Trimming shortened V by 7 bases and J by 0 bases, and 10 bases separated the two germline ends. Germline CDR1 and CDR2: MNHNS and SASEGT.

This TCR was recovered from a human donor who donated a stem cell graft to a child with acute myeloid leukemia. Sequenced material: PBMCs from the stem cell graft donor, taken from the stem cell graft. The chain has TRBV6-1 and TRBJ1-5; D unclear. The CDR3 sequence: CASKGSYSNQPQHF. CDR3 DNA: TGTGCCAGCAAGGGCAGCTATAGCAATCAGCCCCAGCATTTT.